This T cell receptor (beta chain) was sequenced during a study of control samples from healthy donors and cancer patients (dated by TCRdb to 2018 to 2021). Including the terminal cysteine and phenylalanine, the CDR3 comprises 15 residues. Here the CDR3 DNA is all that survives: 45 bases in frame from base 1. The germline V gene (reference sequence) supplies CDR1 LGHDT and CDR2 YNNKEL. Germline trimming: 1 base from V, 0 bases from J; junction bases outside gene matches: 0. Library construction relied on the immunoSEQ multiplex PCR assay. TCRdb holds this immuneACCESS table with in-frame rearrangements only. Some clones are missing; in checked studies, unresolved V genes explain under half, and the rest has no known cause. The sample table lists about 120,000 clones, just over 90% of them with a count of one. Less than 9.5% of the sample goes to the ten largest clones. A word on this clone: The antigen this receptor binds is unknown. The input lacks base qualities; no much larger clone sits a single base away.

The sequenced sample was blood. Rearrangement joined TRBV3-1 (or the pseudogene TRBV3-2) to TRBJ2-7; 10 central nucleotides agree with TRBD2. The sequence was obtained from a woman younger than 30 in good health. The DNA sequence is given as TGTGCCAGCAGCCAAGGACTAGCGGGCTCCTACGAGCAGTACTTC. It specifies CASSQGLAGSYEQYF.